A single sample is the source of the 31 T cell receptor beta chains below, sequenced in a study of shared clonotypes between healthy human individuals. Sequencing used immunoSEQ multiplex PCR; TCRdb keeps in-frame clones, though not all of them. Of millions of clones in the sample, roughly nine tenths are singletons; the top ten hold over 0.12%. The sequencing sample was made of naive CD4+ T cells sorted from blood. The subset is: CD45RA+ positively selected. The receptor source for this set is a man between 18 and 35 years old in good health.

J is TRBJ1-1 and V is TRBV6-1; D is unclear. Trimming took 2 bases from V and 3 from J, leaving 7 bases between them. Germline V gene lookup returns CDR1 MNHNS and CDR2 SASEGT. The CDR3 contains 13 residues. CDR3: CASSERPYTEAFF. As DNA, the CDR3 is TGTGCCAGCAGTGAACGACCGTACACTGAAGCTTTCTTT.

The chain has TRBV7-3 and TRBJ2-5, with D hard to call. Germline loops: CDR1 SGHTA, CDR2 FQGTGA. V was cut by 3 bases and J by 0 bases, with 5 bases left in between. The CDR3 has 13 amino acids. CDR3 loop: CASSLSHQETQYF. The CDR3 DNA reads TGTGCCAGCAGCTTGTCCCACCAAGAGACCCAGTACTTC.

This chain links TRBV30 with TRBJ2-1; 9 positions match TRBD2. The CDR3 loop spans 16 amino acids. Trimming removed 1 base from V and 4 bases from J; junction bases left unmatched: 8. Per the germline V gene, CDR1 is GTSNPN and CDR2 is SVGIG (reference sequence). In nucleotides, the CDR3 is TGTGCCTGGAGTGGAGTAAGGGCGGGGGGGTACAATGAGCAGTTCTTC. Protein: CAWSGVRAGGYNEQFF. Filled out from reference TRBV30 and TRBJ2-1, the complete variable domain reads SQTIHQWPATLVQPVGSPLSLECTVEGTSNPNLYWYRQAAGRGLQLLFYSVGIGQISSEVPQNLSASRPQDRQFILSSKKLLLSDSGFYLCAWSGVRAGGYNEQFFGPGTRLTVL.

The chain joins TRBV4-2 to TRBJ1-4; D unclear. Trimming took off 4 bases at V and 0 bases at J, with 9 bases between the two ends. The CDR3 has 15 residues. CDR1 is LGHNA and CDR2 is YNFKEQ in the germline V gene. The CDR3: CASSRWASTNEKLFF. The CDR3 region has the DNA TGTGCCAGCAGCCGTTGGGCTTCAACTAATGAAAAACTGTTTTTT.

J is TRBJ1-6 and V is TRBV5-5; D might be TRBD1 (5 bases). The CDR3 has 16 residues. CDR1 and CDR2 from the germline V gene are SGHKS and YYEKEE (reference sequence). V was shortened by 7 bases and J by 0 bases, with 14 bases between the two germline ends. As DNA, the CDR3 is TGTGCCAGCTCTGGGGGTTTGAGCTCCTATAATTCACCCCTCCACTTT. Amino acid sequence: CASSGGLSSYNSPLHF.

The chain links TRBV7-2 to TRBJ2-5, with D tentatively TRBD2 (5 bases). CDR3 size: 13 residues. The germline V gene has CDR1 SGHTA and CDR2 FQGNSA. V lost 7 bases, J lost 5 bases, and 14 bases lay in between. The DNA of the CDR3 is TGTGCCAGCAATTTCGGGGTGCAGGAGACCCAGTACTTC. Its translation is CASNFGVQETQYF. Combining the CDR3 with reference TRBV7-2 and TRBJ2-5 gives the whole variable domain GAGVSQSPSNKVTEKGKDVELRCDPISGHTALYWYRQSLGQGLEFLIYFQGNSAPDKSGLPSDRFSAERTGGSVSTLTIQRTQQEDSAVYLCASNFGVQETQYFGPGTRLLVL.

In nucleotides, the CDR3 is TGTGCCAGCAGTTTATCGAGAGTACAGCCCCAGCATTTT. This encodes CASSLSRVQPQHF. The chain is built from TRBV27 and TRBJ1-5; D is unresolved. Trimming shortened V by 0 bases and J by 7 bases, and 7 bases separated the two germline ends. Germline V gives CDR1 MNHEY, CDR2 SMNVEV (reference sequence). The CDR3 loop spans 13 amino acids.

The chain joins TRBV19 to TRBJ1-3; no firm D call. V was shortened by 10 bases and J by 4 bases, with 11 bases between the two germline ends. The CDR3 has 12 residues. Germline assignment: CDR1 LNHDA and CDR2 SQIVND (reference sequence). CDR3 in amino acids: CATTTLGNTIYF. The DNA for the CDR3 is TGTGCCACCACGACATTAGGAAACACCATATATTTT.

V is TRBV27 and J is TRBJ1-2; maybe TRBD1 (5 bases). The CDR3 sequence is 13 residues long. The V gene lost 7 bases and the J gene lost 8 bases, with 17 bases spanning the gap. Germline V gene data show CDR1 as MNHEY and CDR2 as SMNVEV (reference sequence). This CDR3 reads CASKLGQSGGYTF. The CDR3 DNA is TGTGCCAGCAAACTCGGACAATCGGGAGGCTACACCTTC.

The chain uses TRBV9 and TRBJ1-5; D unclear. Between the trimmed V and J ends, which lost 2 bases and 7 bases, there was a span of 4 bases. Germline CDR1 is SGDLS and CDR2 is YYNGEE. The CDR3 loop spans 11 amino acids. The CDR3 region is CASSVPQPQHF. The DNA of the CDR3 is TGTGCCAGCAGCGTTCCCCAGCCCCAGCATTTT.

J is TRBJ2-7 and V is TRBV7-9, with D possibly being TRBD1 or TRBD2 (6 bases each). Deletions cut 5 bases from V and 2 bases from J, with 16 bases between. Germline V gene lookup returns CDR1 SEHNR and CDR2 FQNEAQ (reference sequence). The CDR3 runs 15 residues. CDR3 sequence: CASSPDTGTPYEQYF. The CDR3 DNA is TGTGCCAGCAGCCCCGATACAGGGACTCCCTACGAGCAGTACTTC.

The chain links TRBV30 to TRBJ1-3; unclear D gene. Looked up from germline, CDR1 is GTSNPN and CDR2 is SVGIG (reference sequence). The germline V and J ends were trimmed by 0 bases and 2 bases, with 11 bases remaining between them. The CDR3 covers 15 residues. The CDR3 loop reads CAWSVQRGPGNTIYF. CDR3 nucleotide sequence: TGTGCCTGGAGTGTACAGCGTGGCCCTGGAAACACCATATATTTT.

This sequence joins TRBV10-3 and TRBJ2-2; D ambiguous. The CDR3 loop spans 17 amino acids. Germline assignment: CDR1 ENHRY and CDR2 SYGVKD. V dropped 4 bases and J dropped 7 bases, with 22 bases sitting between them. CDR3 in DNA: TGTGCCATCAGTGGTTATTCGGGTGGGAACGGTGGCGGGGAGCTGTTTTTT. Translation: CAISGYSGGNGGGELFF.

The genes are TRBV19 and TRBJ2-1, with D tentatively TRBD1 (5 bases). With 3 bases removed from V and 7 bases from J, the gap between germline ends came to 10 bases. This CDR3 contains 13 residues. Looked up from germline, CDR1 is LNHDA and CDR2 is SQIVND (reference sequence). CDR3 nucleotides: TGTGCCAGTAGTATGCGACAGATTAATGAGCAGTTCTTC. It specifies CASSMRQINEQFF.

This chain uses TRBV4-1 with TRBJ1-5, with D tentatively TRBD1 (6 bases). V lost 2 bases and J lost 7, with 18 bases in between. CDR1 MGHRA and CDR2 YSYEKL come from the germline V gene. This CDR3 is 16 amino acids long. DNA for the CDR3: TGCGCCAGCAGCCAACCCCTGGGGGGGGCGCGCCAGCCCCAGCATTTT. Amino acid sequence: CASSQPLGGARQPQHF.

The chain joins TRBV6-1 to TRBJ2-1; 7 nucleotides line up with TRBD1. The germline gives CDR1 MNHNS, CDR2 SASEGT. Trimming took 6 bases from V and 2 from J; bases not matched to a gene: 4. This CDR3 region has 14 residues. CDR3 nucleotides: TGTGCCAGCAGGGGGACAGCCCCCTACAATGAGCAGTTCTTC. Amino acids: CASRGTAPYNEQFF.

This clone was detected only a few times. The gene calls are TRBV28 and TRBJ1-2; no clear D. V lost 2 bases and J 4 bases, leaving 14 bases between the germline ends. Germline loops: CDR1 MDHEN, CDR2 SYDVKM. The CDR3 loop spans 15 amino acids. In nucleotides, the CDR3 is TGTGCCAGCAGTTTAGGCGGCGGTAGAGGCTATGGCTACACCTTC. It specifies CASSLGGGRGYGYTF.

The V gene is TRBV29-1, the J gene TRBJ2-7; TRBD2 matches at 7 bases. Germline CDR1 and CDR2: SQVTM and ANQGSEA. The trim removed 6 bases at V and 8 bases at J, leaving 13 bases unmatched. The CDR3 extends over 13 amino acids. For the CDR3, the DNA is TGCAGCGTGCTAGCGGAAATACGATCCCAGCAGTACTTC. Translating it yields CSVLAEIRSQQYF.

CDR3 sequence: CATPGVETTSGGAKNIQYF. CDR3 nucleotide sequence: TGTGCCACCCCTGGGGTCGAAACTACTAGTGGCGGCGCCAAAAACATTCAGTACTTC. The V and J genes are TRBV21-1 and TRBJ2-4; the tabulated D call, TRBD2, remains unverified against the DNA. TRBV21-1 is shown as a pseudogene. The CDR3 runs 19 residues.

V usage is TRBV4-1 and J usage is TRBJ1-3; D possibly corresponds to TRBD1 (5 bases). Trimming removed 4 bases at V and 2 bases at J, with 12 bases between. This CDR3 contains 15 residues. Germline CDR1 and CDR2: MGHRA and YSYEKL. For the CDR3, the DNA is TGCGCCAGCAGCCGCAACCAGGGTCCTGGAAACACCATATATTTT. The encoded protein is CASSRNQGPGNTIYF.

This clone came up once. The rearrangement links TRBV9 to TRBJ2-7; 9 positions match TRBD1. V lost 3 bases and J lost 3; bases outside the gene matches: 7. CDR1 and CDR2 from the germline V gene are SGDLS and YYNGEE. There are 15 residues in the CDR3. The CDR3 sequence: CASSAGQGSFYEQYF. The CDR3 DNA sequence: TGTGCCAGCAGCGCCGGACAGGGGAGTTTCTACGAGCAGTACTTC. Full variable domain (missing parts from reference TRBV9 and TRBJ2-7): DSGVTQTPKHLITATGQRVTLRCSPRSGDLSVYWYQQSLDQGLQFLIQYYNGEERAKGNILERFSAQQFPDLHSELNLSSLELGDSALYFCASSAGQGSFYEQYFGPGTRLTVT.

This rearrangement joins TRBV18 to TRBJ2-2; D gene ambiguous. CDR1 KGHSH and CDR2 LQKENI come from the germline V gene. The ends were cut back, 6 bases at V and 0 bases at J, with 11 bases in the middle. This CDR3 has 15 amino acids. CDR3 sequence (DNA): TGTGCCAGCTCGCCGGACGCGGCGAACACCGGGGAGCTGTTTTTT. Its translation: CASSPDAANTGELFF.

The V gene is TRBV6-1, the J gene TRBJ1-6; possible D gene TRBD1, 5 bases. Trimming removed 2 bases at V and 7 bases at J, with 9 bases between. The CDR3 covers 14 residues. Germline CDR1 is MNHNS and CDR2 is SASEGT. The CDR3 nucleotides read TGTGCCAGCAGTGAAAGGGGCGGAAATTCACCCCTCCACTTT. Protein sequence: CASSERGGNSPLHF.

Note on this clone: Distinct nucleotide sequences in the sample also encode this CDR3. The rearrangement links TRBV7-9 to TRBJ1-1; TRBD1 is a possible D gene (5 bases). V lost 3 bases to trimming and J lost 2 bases, with 10 bases between them. There are 14 residues in the CDR3. Germline-derived CDR1 and CDR2 are SEHNR and FQNEAQ (reference sequence). The CDR3: CASSLGGLNTEAFF. The CDR3 nucleotides are TGTGCCAGCAGCTTGGGGGGGTTAAACACTGAAGCTTTCTTT. The entire variable domain, with the rest obtained from reference TRBV7-9 and TRBJ1-1, is as follows: DTGVSQNPRHKITKRGQNVTFRCDPISEHNRLYWYRQTLGQGPEFLTYFQNEAQLEKSRLLSDRFSAERPKGSFSTLEIQRTEQGDSAMYLCASSLGGLNTEAFFGQGTRLTVV.

The chain employs TRBV30 and TRBJ1-3; D gene uncertain. CDR1 is GTSNPN and CDR2 is SVGIG in the germline V gene (reference sequence). CDR3 size: 12 residues. Trimming removed 4 bases from V and 3 bases from J, with 7 bases in between. CDR3 in DNA: TGTGCCTGGACAGATTTTGGAAACACCATATATTTT. Translated: CAWTDFGNTIYF.

The V and J genes are TRBV5-1 and TRBJ2-2; 9 bases agree with TRBD2. Trimming cost V 0 bases and J 7 bases; bases outside gene matches: 7. The CDR3 extends over 16 amino acids. Germline CDR1 reads SGHRS; CDR2 reads YFSETQ. CDR3: CASSLEASGVGGELFF. CDR3 DNA sequence: TGCGCCAGCAGCTTGGAGGCTAGCGGGGTTGGCGGGGAGCTGTTTTTT.

V gene TRBV5-1 combines with J gene TRBJ2-1, with 7 bases that match TRBD1. The CDR3 length is 12 residues. Germline V gene lookup returns CDR1 SGHRS and CDR2 YFSETQ. The junction had 1 base not matched to a gene; V was cut back by 4 bases and J by 6 bases. CDR3 region: CASSGTANEQFF. The CDR3 region has the DNA TGCGCCAGCAGCGGGACAGCCAATGAGCAGTTCTTC.

The chain links TRBV5-1 to TRBJ1-2; tentatively, D is TRBD1 (5 bases). Germline V gives CDR1 SGHRS, CDR2 YFSETQ. This CDR3 comprises 15 residues. V dropped 4 bases and J dropped 0 bases, with 13 bases sitting between them. CDR3 amino acids: CASSIGTFPNYGYTF. The CDR3 nucleotides are TGCGCCAGCAGCATTGGGACCTTCCCTAACTATGGCTACACCTTC.

Comment on this clone: This CDR3 is also generated by other DNA sequences in the sample. The J gene is TRBJ2-5, the V gene TRBV9; 9 bases are a match to TRBD2. V was clipped by 0 bases and J by 2 bases; unmatched bases: 5. The CDR3 spans 16 residues. CDR1 and CDR2 from the germline V gene are SGDLS and YYNGEE. The CDR3: CASSVATSGVQETQYF. Here the CDR3 DNA reads TGTGCCAGCAGCGTAGCGACTAGCGGTGTACAAGAGACCCAGTACTTC.

V gene TRBV21-1 combines with J gene TRBJ2-7; the tabulated D call, TRBD1, remains unverified against the DNA. TRBV21-1 is designated a pseudogene. The CDR3 contains 18 residues. CDR3 loop: CASSKGPSGTGRSYEQYF. The CDR3 DNA reads TGTGCCAGCAGCAAAGGACCCTCCGGGACAGGACGCTCCTACGAGCAGTACTTC.

The sample holds one count of this clone. This chain joins TRBV6-5 and TRBJ2-3; the match to TRBD2 covers 12 bases. The CDR3 consists of 15 residues. Losses at the gene ends were 6 bases for V and 4 bases for J; bases not matched to a gene: 5. Germline V lookup: CDR1 MNHEY, CDR2 SVGAGI. CDR3 nucleotides: TGTGCCAGCAGCCGAAGGACTAGCGGGGCAGATACGCAGTATTTT. Its translation: CASSRRTSGADTQYF.